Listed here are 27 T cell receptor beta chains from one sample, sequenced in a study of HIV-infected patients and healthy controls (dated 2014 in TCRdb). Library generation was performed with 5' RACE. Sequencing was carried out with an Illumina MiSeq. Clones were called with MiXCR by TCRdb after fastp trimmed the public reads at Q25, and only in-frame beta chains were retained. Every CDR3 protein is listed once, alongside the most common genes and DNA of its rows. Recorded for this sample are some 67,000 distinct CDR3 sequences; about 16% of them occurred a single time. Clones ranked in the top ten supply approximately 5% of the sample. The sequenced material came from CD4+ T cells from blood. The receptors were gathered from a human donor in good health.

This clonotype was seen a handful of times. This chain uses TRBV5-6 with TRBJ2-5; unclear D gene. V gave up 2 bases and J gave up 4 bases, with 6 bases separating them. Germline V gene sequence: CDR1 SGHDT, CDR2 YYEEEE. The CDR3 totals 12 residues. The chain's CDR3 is CASSFKGETQYF. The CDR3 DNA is TGTGCCAGCAGCTTTAAGGGAGAGACCCAGTACTTC.

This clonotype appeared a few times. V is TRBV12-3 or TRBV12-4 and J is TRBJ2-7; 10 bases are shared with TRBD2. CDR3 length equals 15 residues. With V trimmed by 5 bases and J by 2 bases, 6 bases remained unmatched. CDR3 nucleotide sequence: TGTGCCAGCAGTCCCCCTAGCGGGGGACCCTACGAGCAGTACTTC. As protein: CASSPPSGGPYEQYF.

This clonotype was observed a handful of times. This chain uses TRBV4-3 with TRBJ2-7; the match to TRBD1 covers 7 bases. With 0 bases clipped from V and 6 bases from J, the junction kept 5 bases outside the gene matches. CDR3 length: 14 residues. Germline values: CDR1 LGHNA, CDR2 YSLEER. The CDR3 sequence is CASSQDNRGPEQYF. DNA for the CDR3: TGCGCCAGCAGCCAAGACAACAGGGGACCCGAGCAGTACTTC.

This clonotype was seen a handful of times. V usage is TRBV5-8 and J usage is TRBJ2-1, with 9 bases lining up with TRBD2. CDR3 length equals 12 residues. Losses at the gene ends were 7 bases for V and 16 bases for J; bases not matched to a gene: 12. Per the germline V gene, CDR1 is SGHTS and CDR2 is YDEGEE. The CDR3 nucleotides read TGTGCCAGCGTCCGTAGGCGGGGGGGCCATTTCTTC. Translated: CASVRRRGGHFF.

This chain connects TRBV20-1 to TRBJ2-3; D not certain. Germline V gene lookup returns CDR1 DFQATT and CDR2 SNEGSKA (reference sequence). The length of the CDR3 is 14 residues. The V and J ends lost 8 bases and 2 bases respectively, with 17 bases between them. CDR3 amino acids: CSPLKGSITDTQYF. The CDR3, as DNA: TGCAGTCCCTTAAAGGGCAGCATCACAGATACGCAGTATTTT.

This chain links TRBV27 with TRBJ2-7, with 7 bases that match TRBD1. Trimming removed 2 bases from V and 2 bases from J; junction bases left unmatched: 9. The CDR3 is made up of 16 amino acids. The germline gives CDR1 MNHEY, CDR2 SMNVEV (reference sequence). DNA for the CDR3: TGTGCCAGCAGTTTACAGGGCCCGGGACAGCCCTACGAGCAGTACTTC. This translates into CASSLQGPGQPYEQYF.

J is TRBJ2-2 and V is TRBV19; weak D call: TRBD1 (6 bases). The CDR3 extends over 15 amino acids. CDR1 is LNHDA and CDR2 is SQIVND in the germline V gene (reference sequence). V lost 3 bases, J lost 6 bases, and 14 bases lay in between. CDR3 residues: CASSILDSSSGELFF. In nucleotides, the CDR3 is TGTGCCAGTAGTATCTTGGACAGTAGTTCCGGGGAGCTGTTTTTT.

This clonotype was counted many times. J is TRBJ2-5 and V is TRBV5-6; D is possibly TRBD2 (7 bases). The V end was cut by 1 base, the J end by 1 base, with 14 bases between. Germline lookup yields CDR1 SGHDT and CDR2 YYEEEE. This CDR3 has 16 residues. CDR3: CASSLYSGGTQETQYF. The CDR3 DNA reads TGTGCCAGCAGCTTGTACTCGGGGGGCACCCAAGAGACCCAGTACTTC.

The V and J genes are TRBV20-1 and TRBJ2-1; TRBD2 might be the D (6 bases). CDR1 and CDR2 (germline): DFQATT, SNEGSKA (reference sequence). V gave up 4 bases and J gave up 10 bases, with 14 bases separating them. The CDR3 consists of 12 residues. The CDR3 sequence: CSATKGGEEQFF. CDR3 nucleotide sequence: TGCAGTGCTACCAAGGGAGGCGAGGAGCAGTTCTTC.

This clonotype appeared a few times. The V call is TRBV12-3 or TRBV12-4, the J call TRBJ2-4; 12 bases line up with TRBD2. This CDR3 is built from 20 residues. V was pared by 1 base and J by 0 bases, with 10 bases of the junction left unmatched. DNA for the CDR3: TGTGCCAGCAGTTTAGGGACTAGCGGGACCTACCCCTCAGCCAAAAACATTCAGTACTTC. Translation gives CASSLGTSGTYPSAKNIQYF.

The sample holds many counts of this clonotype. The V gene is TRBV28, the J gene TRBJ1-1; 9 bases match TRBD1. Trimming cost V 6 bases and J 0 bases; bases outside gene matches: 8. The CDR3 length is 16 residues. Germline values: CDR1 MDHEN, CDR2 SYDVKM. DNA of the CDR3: TGTGCCAGCAGCTACCGGACAGGGGCCTTGAACACTGAAGCTTTCTTT. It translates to CASSYRTGALNTEAFF.

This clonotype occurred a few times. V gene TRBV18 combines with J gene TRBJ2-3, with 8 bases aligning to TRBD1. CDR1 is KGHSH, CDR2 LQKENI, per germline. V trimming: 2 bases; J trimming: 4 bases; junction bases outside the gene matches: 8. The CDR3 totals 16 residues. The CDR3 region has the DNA TGTGCCAGCTCACCAGGACCAGGGGGCATCGCAGATACGCAGTATTTT. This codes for CASSPGPGGIADTQYF.

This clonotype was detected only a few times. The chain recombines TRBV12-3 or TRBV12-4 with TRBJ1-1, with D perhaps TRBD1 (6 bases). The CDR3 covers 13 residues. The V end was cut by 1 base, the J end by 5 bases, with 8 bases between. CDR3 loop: CASSLDRDTEAFF. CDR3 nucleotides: TGTGCCAGCAGTTTAGACAGGGATACTGAAGCTTTCTTT.

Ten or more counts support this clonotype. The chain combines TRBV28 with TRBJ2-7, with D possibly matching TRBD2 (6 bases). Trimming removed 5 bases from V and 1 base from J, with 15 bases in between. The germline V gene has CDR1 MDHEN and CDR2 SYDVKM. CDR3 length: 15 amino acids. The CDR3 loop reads CASSPAGTRSYEQYF. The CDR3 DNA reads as TGTGCCAGCAGTCCCGCGGGAACTCGGTCCTACGAGCAGTACTTC.

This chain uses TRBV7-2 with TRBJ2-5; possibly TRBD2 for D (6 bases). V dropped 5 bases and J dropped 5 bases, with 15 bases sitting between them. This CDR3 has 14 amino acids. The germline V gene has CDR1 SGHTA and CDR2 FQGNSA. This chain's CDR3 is CASSQEGRLETQYF. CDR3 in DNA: TGTGCCAGCAGCCAGGAGGGGAGGTTGGAGACCCAGTACTTC.

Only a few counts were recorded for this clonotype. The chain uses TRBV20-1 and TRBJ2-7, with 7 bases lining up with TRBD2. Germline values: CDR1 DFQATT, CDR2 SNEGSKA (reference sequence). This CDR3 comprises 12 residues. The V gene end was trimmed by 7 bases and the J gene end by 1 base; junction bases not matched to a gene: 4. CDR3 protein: CSGASGSYEQYF. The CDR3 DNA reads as TGCAGTGGAGCTAGCGGATCCTACGAGCAGTACTTC.

The CDR3 here is CSALLQGAGQPQHF. CDR3 in DNA: TGCAGTGCTTTACTACAGGGGGCAGGTCAGCCCCAGCATTTT. The chain recombines TRBV20-1 with TRBJ1-5; TRBD1 matches at 9 bases. Germline CDR1 is DFQATT and CDR2 is SNEGSKA (reference sequence). The CDR3 extends over 14 amino acids. Trimming took 5 bases from V and 6 from J; bases not matched to a gene: 8.

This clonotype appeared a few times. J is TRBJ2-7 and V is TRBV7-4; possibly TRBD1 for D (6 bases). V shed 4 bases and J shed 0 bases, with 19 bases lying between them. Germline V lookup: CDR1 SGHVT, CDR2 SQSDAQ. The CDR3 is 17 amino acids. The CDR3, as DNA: TGTGCCAGCAGCTCCTTAGACAGGATGTCTAGCTCCTACGAGCAGTACTTC. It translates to CASSSLDRMSSSYEQYF.

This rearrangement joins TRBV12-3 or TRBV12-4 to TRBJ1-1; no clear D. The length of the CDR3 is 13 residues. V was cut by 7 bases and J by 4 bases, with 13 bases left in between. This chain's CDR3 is CASISPGITEAFF. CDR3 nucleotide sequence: TGTGCCAGCATTAGCCCGGGAATCACTGAAGCTTTCTTT.

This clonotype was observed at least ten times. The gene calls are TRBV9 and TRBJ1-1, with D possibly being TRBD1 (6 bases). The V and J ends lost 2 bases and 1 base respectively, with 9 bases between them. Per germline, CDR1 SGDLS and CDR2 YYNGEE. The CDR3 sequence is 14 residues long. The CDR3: CASSVDRSNTEAFF. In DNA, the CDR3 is TGTGCCAGCAGCGTCGACAGGTCGAACACTGAAGCTTTCTTT.

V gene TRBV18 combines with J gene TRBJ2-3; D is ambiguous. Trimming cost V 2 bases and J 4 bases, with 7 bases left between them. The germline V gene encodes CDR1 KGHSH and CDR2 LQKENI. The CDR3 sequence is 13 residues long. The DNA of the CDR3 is TGTGCCAGCTCACCAGGGGTCTCAGATACGCAGTATTTT. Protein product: CASSPGVSDTQYF.

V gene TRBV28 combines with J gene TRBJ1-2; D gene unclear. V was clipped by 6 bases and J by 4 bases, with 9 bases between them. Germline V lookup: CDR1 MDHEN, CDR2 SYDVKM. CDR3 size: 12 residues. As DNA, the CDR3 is TGTGCCAGCAGCCCGGTTGGCTATGGCTACACCTTC. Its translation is CASSPVGYGYTF.

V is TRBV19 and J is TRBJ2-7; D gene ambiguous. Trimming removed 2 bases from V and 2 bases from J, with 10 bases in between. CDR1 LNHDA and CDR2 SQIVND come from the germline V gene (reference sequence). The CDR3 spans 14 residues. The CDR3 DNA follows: TGTGCCAGTAGTATAACATTGAGGACCTACGAGCAGTACTTC. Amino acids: CASSITLRTYEQYF.

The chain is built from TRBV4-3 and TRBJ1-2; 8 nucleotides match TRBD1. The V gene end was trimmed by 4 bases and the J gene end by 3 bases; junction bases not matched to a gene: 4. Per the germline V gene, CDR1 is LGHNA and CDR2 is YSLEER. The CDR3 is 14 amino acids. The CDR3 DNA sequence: TGCGCCAGCAGCCGCACGACAGGGGACTATGGCTACACCTTC. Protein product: CASSRTTGDYGYTF.

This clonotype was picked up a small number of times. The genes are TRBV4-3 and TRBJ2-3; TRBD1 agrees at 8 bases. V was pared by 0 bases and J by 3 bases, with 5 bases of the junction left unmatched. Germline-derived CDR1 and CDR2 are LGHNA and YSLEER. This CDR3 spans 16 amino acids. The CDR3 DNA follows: TGCGCCAGCAGCCAAGAAGCAGGGGGCAGGACAGATACGCAGTATTTT. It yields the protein CASSQEAGGRTDTQYF.

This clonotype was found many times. Here the CDR3 DNA reads TGTGCCAGCAGCTTACAGGTGGCTAATGAAAAACTGTTTTTT. Translated: CASSLQVANEKLFF. V gene TRBV5-5 combines with J gene TRBJ1-4; D possibly corresponds to TRBD1 (5 bases). The CDR3 has 14 amino acids. From germline, CDR1 is SGHKS and CDR2 YYEKEE (reference sequence). Trimming took 2 bases from V and 3 from J, leaving 8 bases between them.

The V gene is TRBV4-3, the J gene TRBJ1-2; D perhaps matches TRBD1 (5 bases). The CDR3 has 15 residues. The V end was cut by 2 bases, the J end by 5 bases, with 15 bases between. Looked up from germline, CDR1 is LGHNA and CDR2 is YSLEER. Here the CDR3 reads CASSQHRAGQYGYTF. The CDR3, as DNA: TGCGCCAGCAGCCAACATCGGGCAGGACAATATGGCTACACCTTC.